The present T cell receptor (beta chain) was sequenced within a study of OX40 agonist ivuxolimab in advanced cancers. About this clone itself: No antigen is known for it.

Measured with immunoSEQ multiplex PCR; TCRdb has only the in-frame clones, and not every one. The sample carries over 75,000 clones, 87% recorded once. V was pared by 0 bases and J by 2 bases, with 9 bases between. Looked up from germline, CDR1 is SGHRS and CDR2 is YFSETQ. The CDR3 covers 14 residues. Findings of the study overall: At doses 0.1 to 3.0 mg/kg, CD4+ and CD8+ clones expanded. Fewer expanded clones were found on average in CD4+ than in CD8+ T cells. Still undetermined is the antigen specificity of the expanded peripheral T cells.

This sequence joins TRBV5-1 and TRBJ2-7; tentatively, D is TRBD1 or TRBD2 (5 bases each). This receptor was taken from an adult with an advanced solid tumor such as melanoma, head and neck, liver or kidney cancer. The sample in question was CD4+ or CD8+ T cells sorted from blood, obtained in a trial of the OX40 agonist ivuxolimab. The CDR3 sequence: CASSLAGTTYEQYF. CDR3 sequence (DNA): TGCGCCAGCAGCTTGGCCGGGACCACCTACGAGCAGTACTTC.